The present entry profiles one T cell receptor (beta chain) with its context. The table lists this clonotype with a count of one. No cognate antigen has been identified for it. A far larger clone is a single base away, which makes a read error likely. V loses 6 bases of germline sequence and J loses 8 bases, and the interval between the two ends is 34 bases. The CDR3 numbers 19 residues from cysteine through phenylalanine. CDR3 DNA only is kept here, 57 bases in frame from base 1. All patients had node-negative disease on CT and PET/CT, and none had a history of other malignancies or prior chemotherapy or radiotherapy. At each of two time points, roughly 6.5 milliliters of peripheral venous blood were collected in EDTA tubes. Ficoll-Paque Plus density-gradient centrifugation was used to isolate PBMCs. Right after collection, samples were placed at -80 degrees C and kept there until analysis. The source of the sample is a study of prognosis after radiotherapy for stage I lung cancer (dated by TCRdb to about 2021). For context, the study as a whole: About 19 stage I NSCLC patients were enrolled in Nanjing, China, between 2018 and January 2019. Newly diagnosed primary stage I lung tumors were present in about 15 patients, and oligometastatic NSCLC after surgical resection of the primary tumor was present in a handful of patients. Every patient was regarded as medically inoperable, because of comorbidities in about 12 cases and refusal of surgery in over 5 cases. The cohort comprised more than ten men and 5 or 6 women with a median age of around 73 years, ranging from about 50 to 85 years. Tumor histology was squamous cell carcinoma in about 7 patients and adenocarcinoma in some 13. SBRT was delivered in 3 to 5 fractions with a biologically effective dose of at least 100 Gy, and image-guided IMRT or VMAT was used for delivery. Concurrent therapy was not administered to any patient alongside SBRT. Four of the 19 patients developed distant metastases after SBRT, at a median of approximately 7 months; the other 15 showed no significant progression. The study profiled peripheral blood TCR beta repertoires from stage I NSCLC patients before and after stereotactic body radiotherapy and related them to distant failure. The study sequenced approximately 40 blood samples from around 19 patients, one before and one after SBRT per patient.

Results and caveats for the whole study, not just this receptor: Differences in TRBV and TRBJ usage frequencies by metastasis status were reportedly observed in two V genes at baseline and in several V and two J genes after SBRT. Post-SBRT Shannon entropy and its change from baseline were lower in patients who developed distant metastases; baseline Shannon entropy was not associated with metastases. None of the reported P values were adjusted for multiple comparisons. Unique TCR clone counts fell after SBRT (median 10,088 before versus roughly 7,200 after; Wilcoxon paired P=0.011). The study was limited by its small cohort and short follow-up, and the findings require independent validation. Tumor specificity of expanded TCR clones was not determined.

Two rounds of multiplex PCR were performed to amplify the TCR beta CDR3 region from genomic DNA. In the first round of PCR, primers specific to each TRBV and TRBJ gene were used, and the primer sequences are filed in Chinese patent CN105087789A. The second PCR round used universal primers. The Roche High Pure PCR Template Preparation Kit was used to extract genomic DNA from frozen PBMCs. Paired-end sequencing with 151 bp reads was performed on the libraries using an Illumina HiSeq 3000. The authors' analysis ran thus. CutAdapt was used to remove raw reads lacking the multiplex PCR primer sequences. High-quality paired reads were merged into contigs with PEAR. By aligning each contig to reference sequences, MiXCR assigned the TRB V, D and J gene segments to that contig. CDR3 sequences were clustered by base quality and sequence similarity to remove sequencing errors. Diversity was calculated as Shannon entropy divided by the natural log of the number of productive TCR sequences. One minus Shannon entropy divided by the natural log of the number of unique clonotypes was used as the definition of clonality. Using the Youden index from ROC curves, the researchers picked the repertoire-metric cut-offs for progression-free survival, and all analyses were carried out in R 3.5.3. Clones were called with MiXCR by TCRdb after fastp trimmed the public reads at Q25, and only in-frame beta chains were retained. Every entry covers one CDR3 protein and lists the most common genes and DNA from its rows. The authors' filters were not applied to this entry. For this sample there are some 13,000 distinct CDR3 sequences; around 50% appear just once. Roughly 25% of the sample rests with the top ten.

This specimen consisted of PBMCs, obtained before or after stereotactic body radiation therapy (not recorded which). The sequence is built from TRBV12-3 or TRBV12-4 and TRBJ1-2; a tentative D match to TRBD1 spans 5 bases. The sequence derives from a donor at least 50 years old with non-small cell lung cancer. The nucleotide sequence reads TGTGCCAGCAGGCCAGGACAATCAGGACGGACTTGGAGTGGCTCCGGCTACACCTTC. Protein translation: CASRPGQSGRTWSGSGYTF.